Listed below are T cell receptor beta chains from one sample, sequenced in a study of blood T cell repertoires in COVID-19. TCRdb's copy holds only in-frame clones and misses some; the assay was immunoSEQ multiplex PCR. This table has about 76,000 clones, roughly 85% appearing once. Sample: peripheral blood. The receptors originated from a man between 60 and 70 years old with COVID-19, enrolled during active disease. Each CDR3 is given without its conserved first and last residue. A D gene is named only where the DNA matches it firmly.

D: TRBD1
V: TRBV28
CDR3: ASSTPGTGAYEQY

D: -
V: TRBV11-2
CDR3: ASSLEPGPRYGYT

D: -
V: TRBV24-1
CDR3: ATSDPWSSNEQF

D: TRBD1
V: TRBV5-1
CDR3: ASSLGTGESSPLH

D: -
V: TRBV6-5
CDR3: ASSYAGAVNTEAF

D: -
V: TRBV28
CDR3: ASSLAGGGYGYT

D: -
V: TRBV24-1
CDR3: ATSGTNYPYEQY

D: -
V: TRBV4-2
CDR3: ASSRGKQETQY

D: TRBD1
V: TRBV7-9
CDR3: ASSLGGQDNQPQH

D: -
V: TRBV5-6
CDR3: ASSASGPDYEQY

D: TRBD1
V: TRBV19
CDR3: ASSIGQGNYGYT

D: TRBD1
V: TRBV27
CDR3: ASRPGQAGQANVLT

D: TRBD1
V: TRBV2
CDR3: ASSVGTGYGYT

D: -
V: TRBV9
CDR3: ASSGSGFYYGYT

D: TRBD1
V: TRBV28
CDR3: ASSIRDRVEKLF

D: TRBD2
V: TRBV5-1
CDR3: ASSRGLAEQF

D: -
V: TRBV5-5
CDR3: ASSLGFGGNEQF

D: TRBD1
V: TRBV28
CDR3: ASSGTGTGVSFYGYT

D: TRBD1
V: TRBV27
CDR3: ASSSSTGAATGELF

D: -
V: TRBV3-1/TRBV3-2
CDR3: ASSPNADTQY

D: -
V: TRBV12-5
CDR3: ASGAGEQETQY

D: TRBD1
V: TRBV7-3
CDR3: ASSLGTGMNTEAF

D: -
V: TRBV11-3
CDR3: ASSLSGANVLT

D: TRBD1
V: TRBV30
CDR3: AWSPRYRGTEAF

D: TRBD1
V: TRBV2
CDR3: AGRGRLIYEQY

D: -
V: TRBV7-9
CDR3: ASSPGFSNQPQH

D: -
V: TRBV10-3
CDR3: ASHRDPQEGYT

D: TRBD1
V: TRBV7-6
CDR3: ASSFTLDREVTEAF

D: -
V: TRBV6-1
CDR3: ASSELQGSSGNTIY

D: -
V: TRBV5-1
CDR3: ASSLAAISGNTIY

D: -
V: TRBV7-9
CDR3: ASSFNDYGYT

D: TRBD1
V: TRBV29-1
CDR3: SVEGQGENSPLH

D: -
V: TRBV5-5
CDR3: ASSLYRVRDQPQH

D: -
V: TRBV9
CDR3: ASTKGTGNYEKLF

D: -
V: TRBV29-1
CDR3: SVKSPFRDTQY

D: TRBD2
V: TRBV2
CDR3: ASSAGTSGSQETQY

D: -
V: TRBV10-1
CDR3: ASSESVAPHVGQY

D: TRBD1
V: TRBV5-1
CDR3: ASSLVPGQGFQPQH

D: -
V: TRBV6-1
CDR3: ASSVGQSNQPQH

D: -
V: TRBV19
CDR3: ASSITGAGEKLF

D: TRBD1
V: TRBV7-9
CDR3: ASSFRDSREKLF